The subject of this entry is one T cell receptor (beta chain). One base away lies a much larger clone, so this may be a sequencing read error. The iRepertoire nested amplicon-rescue multiplex PCR amplified TCR alpha and beta CDR3s from RNA. TCRdb analysed the multiplex PCR reads with MiXCR anew, one entry per CDR3 protein. The top ten hold 5.5% to 7.5% of the sample, which has approximately 88,000 distinct CDR3 sequences, about 25% seen once. This specimen belongs to a study of glioma-infiltrating T cells. CDR1 and CDR2 (germline): MNHEY, SVGAGI. The CDR3 length is 13 residues. V gene TRBV6-5 combines with J gene TRBJ2-3, with TRBD2 as a possible D gene (6 bases). Sequences were obtained from glioma tissue, nonneoplastic brain tissue, or PBMCs (not recorded which). The clonotype comes from a human donor with low-grade glioma or glioblastoma, undergoing nonglioma brain surgery, or in good health (not recorded which). The CDR3 loop reads CAGSVSSGDTQYF. The CDR3 DNA sequence: TGTGCCGGCAGTGTCTCGAGCGGGGATACGCAGTATTTT.